The 5 T cell receptor beta chains reported below all come from one sample, sequenced in a study of multiple sclerosis patients with progressive multifocal leukoencephalopathy. Assay: immunoSEQ multiplex PCR; the TCRdb copy retains only in-frame clones and omits some. The table records about 30,000 clones, roughly 87% of them present only once. Time point noted: time of PML onset. Sequencing was performed on PBMCs, taken from a patient treated with natalizumab. All receptors derive from a human donor with progressive multifocal leukoencephalopathy.

The chain joins TRBV5-1 to TRBJ1-3, with D possibly TRBD1 on 5 matching bases. V gave up 4 bases and J gave up 0 bases, with 17 bases separating them. The CDR3 extends over 17 amino acids. The germline CDR1 and CDR2 sequences are SGHRS and YFSETQ. The CDR3 region is CASSPTGLTSSGNTIYF. CDR3 nucleotide sequence: TGCGCCAGCAGCCCCACAGGACTAACGAGCTCTGGAAACACCATATATTTT.

The chain is built from TRBV11-2 and TRBJ1-3; D ambiguous. V lost 5 bases and J 0 bases, leaving 14 bases between the germline ends. Looked up from germline, CDR1 is SGHAT and CDR2 is FQNNGV. This CDR3 has 16 amino acids. The CDR3 reads CASSPQRASSGNTIYF. In DNA form, the CDR3 reads TGTGCCAGCAGCCCCCAACGGGCAAGCTCTGGAAACACCATATATTTT.

The chain combines TRBV5-1 with TRBJ2-3; no reliable D call. The CDR3 runs 12 residues. Trimming pared 0 bases from V and 5 bases from J, leaving 4 bases between. Per the germline V gene, CDR1 is SGHRS and CDR2 is YFSETQ. As DNA, the CDR3 is TGCGCCAGCAGCTTGGAAGTAGATACGCAGTATTTT. This encodes CASSLEVDTQYF.

This chain uses TRBV21-1 with TRBJ2-5; the table's TRBD1 call for D was not verified on the DNA. TRBJ2-7 explains the end of the DNA better; the J call may be wrong. TRBV21-1 is termed a pseudogene. This CDR3 is 15 amino acids long. The CDR3 protein is CASTGDRALGHEQYF. CDR3 nucleotide sequence: TGTGCCAGCACCGGGGACAGGGCCCTCGGCCACGAGCAGTACTTC.

The J gene is TRBJ1-1, the V gene TRBV28; the match to TRBD1 covers 7 bases. Unmatched junction bases numbered 7, after V lost 1 base and J lost 5 bases. From germline, CDR1 is MDHEN and CDR2 SYDVKM. The CDR3 is 15 amino acids. The CDR3 DNA is TGTGCCAGCAGTTTATCGGCAGGGGGGCGAACTGAAGCTTTCTTT. This gives the protein CASSLSAGGRTEAFF.